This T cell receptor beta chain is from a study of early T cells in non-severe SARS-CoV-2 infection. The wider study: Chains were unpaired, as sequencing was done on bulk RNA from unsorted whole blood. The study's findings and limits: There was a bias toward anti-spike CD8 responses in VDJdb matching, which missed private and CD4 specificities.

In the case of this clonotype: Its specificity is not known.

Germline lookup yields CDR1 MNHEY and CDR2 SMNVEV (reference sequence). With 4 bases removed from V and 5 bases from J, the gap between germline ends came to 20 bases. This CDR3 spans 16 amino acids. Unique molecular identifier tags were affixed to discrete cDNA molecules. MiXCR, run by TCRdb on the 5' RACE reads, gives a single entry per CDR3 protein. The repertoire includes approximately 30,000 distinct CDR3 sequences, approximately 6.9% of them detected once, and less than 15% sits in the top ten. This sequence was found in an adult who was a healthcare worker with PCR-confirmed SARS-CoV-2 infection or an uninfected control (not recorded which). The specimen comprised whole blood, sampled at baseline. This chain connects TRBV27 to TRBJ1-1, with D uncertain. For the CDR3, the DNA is TGTGCCAGCAGTTCTACCCTCGGGTCAAGGCAAACTGAAGCTTTCTTT. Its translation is CASSSTLGSRQTEAFF.